The 18 T cell receptor beta chains below come from one sample, sequenced in a study of shared clonotypes between healthy human individuals. Here immunoSEQ multiplex PCR was the method, and the copy in TCRdb shows in-frame clones only, minus some. The table lists about 1.1 million clones, 78% of them singletons. Input material: memory CD4+ T cells from PBMCs. Subset defined: CD45RA-negative fraction. The receptor source for this set is a man aged 18 to 29 in good health. Some clones in this sample may be carry-over from other donors' samples.

This clone has only a few counts. The V gene is TRBV5-6, the J gene TRBJ2-1; possibly TRBD1 for D (6 bases). The CDR3 is 16 amino acids. Germline values: CDR1 SGHDT, CDR2 YYEEEE. V was shortened by 0 bases and J by 3 bases, with 13 bases between the two germline ends. The CDR3 region is CASSLAKGTNYNEQFF. In DNA, the CDR3 is TGTGCCAGCAGCTTGGCCAAAGGGACAAACTACAATGAGCAGTTCTTC.

The V call is TRBV15, the J call TRBJ1-5; 12 bases match TRBD1. This CDR3 has 17 amino acids. In germline, CDR1 is LNHNV, CDR2 YYDKDF (reference sequence). With V trimmed by 2 bases and J by 5 bases, 7 bases remained unmatched. DNA for the CDR3: TGTGCCACCAGCAGACCTTTGGGACAGGGGGCCCATCAGCCCCAGCATTTT. Amino acids: CATSRPLGQGAHQPQHF.

This clone has at least ten counts. The chain recombines TRBV11-2 with TRBJ1-2; 7 bases are shared with TRBD1. V lost 4 bases to trimming and J lost 4 bases; unmatched junction nucleotides: 9. This CDR3 comprises 15 residues. Per the germline V gene, CDR1 is SGHAT and CDR2 is FQNNGV. The CDR3 bases are TGTGCCAGCAGCTCCGGACAGGTTAGGGGCTATGGCTACACCTTC. Its translation: CASSSGQVRGYGYTF.

As for this clone: A much larger clone is a single base away; this may be a read error. In DNA form, the CDR3 reads TGCGCCAGCAGCTTGGGGGCAGCGAACACCGGGGAGCTGTTTTTT. Translation gives CASSLGAANTGELFF. The V and J genes are TRBV5-1 and TRBJ1-3; the D is unclear. The DNA matches TRBJ2-2 better at its end, which makes the J call doubtful. This CDR3 comprises 15 residues. In germline, CDR1 is SGHRS, CDR2 YFSETQ.

This clone has a count of ten or more. The gene calls are TRBV5-1 and TRBJ2-3, with D perhaps matching TRBD1 (6 bases). CDR1 and CDR2 (germline): SGHRS, YFSETQ. Deletions cut 6 bases from V and 2 bases from J, with 13 bases between. The CDR3 has 14 residues. CDR3 region: CASKGDLNTDTQYF. The CDR3 coding sequence is TGCGCCAGCAAGGGGGACCTAAACACAGATACGCAGTATTTT.

This clone appeared many times. Other DNA sequences in this sample translate to the same CDR3. The rearrangement links TRBV4-1 to TRBJ1-6; 9 bases are shared with TRBD1. Germline trimming cut 2 bases from V and 7 bases from J; bases unmatched to any gene: 6. The germline V gene encodes CDR1 MGHRA and CDR2 YSYEKL. The CDR3 covers 16 residues. The CDR3 nucleotides are TGCGCCAGCAGCCAAACTCCGGGACAGGGCAATTCACCCCTCCACTTT. This sequence encodes CASSQTPGQGNSPLHF.

For this clone: With a much larger clone just one base away, this may be a read error. Additional DNA sequences in this sample encode the identical CDR3. The gene calls are TRBV28 and TRBJ2-2; D uncertain. Per germline, CDR1 MDHEN and CDR2 SYDVKM. The CDR3 sequence is 13 residues long. V gave up 5 bases and J gave up 1 base, with 5 bases separating them. This CDR3 reads CASSPQNTGELFF. In DNA form, the CDR3 reads TGTGCCAGCAGTCCCCAGAACACCGGGGAGCTGTTTTTT.

The V gene is TRBV9, the J gene TRBJ1-5, with D perhaps matching TRBD1 (6 bases). CDR3 size: 15 residues. Trimming removed 4 bases from V and 6 bases from J, with 17 bases in between. Germline V gene lookup returns CDR1 SGDLS and CDR2 YYNGEE. CDR3 sequence: CASSPGTSVSQPQHF. The CDR3 coding sequence is TGTGCCAGCAGCCCCGGGACATCTGTAAGTCAGCCCCAGCATTTT.

The V call is TRBV7-2, the J call TRBJ2-1; TRBD1 might be the D (6 bases). The CDR3 is 16 residues long. Germline CDR1 reads SGHTA; CDR2 reads FQGNSA. With 1 base removed from V and 2 bases from J, the gap between germline ends came to 12 bases. The CDR3 reads CASSLGRGSAYNEQFF. CDR3 in DNA: TGTGCCAGCAGCTTAGGAAGGGGGAGTGCCTACAATGAGCAGTTCTTC.

This chain links TRBV27 with TRBJ2-5; D unclear. The CDR3 has 15 amino acids. V lost 5 bases, J lost 5 bases, and 18 bases lay in between. CDR1 is MNHEY and CDR2 is SMNVEV in the germline V gene (reference sequence). CDR3 DNA: TGTGCCAGCAGTAAACGAAGGGCCCCCCCCGAGACCCAGTACTTC. Protein sequence: CASSKRRAPPETQYF.

The rearrangement joins TRBV28 to TRBJ2-2, with 12 positions matching TRBD2. With V trimmed by 3 bases and J by 3 bases, 8 bases remained unmatched. There are 18 residues in the CDR3. The germline CDR1 and CDR2 sequences are MDHEN and SYDVKM. CDR3 in DNA: TGTGCCAGCAGTTTGCCTAGCGGGAGGGCCGGGTACACCGGGGAGCTGTTTTTT. Its protein product is CASSLPSGRAGYTGELFF.

The chain links TRBV7-2 to TRBJ1-1; TRBD1 agrees at 9 bases. In germline, CDR1 is SGHTA, CDR2 FQGNSA. The CDR3 is made up of 15 amino acids. Trimming cost V 1 base and J 8 bases; bases outside gene matches: 8. The CDR3 bases are TGTGCCAGCAGCTTAGTTCCGGACAGGGGCATCGAAGCTTTCTTT. It is translated as CASSLVPDRGIEAFF. The full variable domain, with the rest looked up from reference TRBV7-2 and TRBJ1-1, is GAGVSQSPSNKVTEKGKDVELRCDPISGHTALYWYRQSLGQGLEFLIYFQGNSAPDKSGLPSDRFSAERTGGSVSTLTIQRTQQEDSAVYLCASSLVPDRGIEAFFGQGTRLTVV.

The chain uses TRBV7-2 and TRBJ2-2; D perhaps matches TRBD2 (5 bases). V was trimmed by 7 bases and J by 7 bases, leaving 13 bases between them. From germline, CDR1 is SGHTA and CDR2 FQGNSA. There are 13 residues in the CDR3. CDR3 loop: CASTYRGHGELFF. CDR3 DNA: TGTGCCAGCACTTACCGGGGTCACGGGGAGCTGTTTTTT.

V is TRBV18 and J is TRBJ1-2; D gene uncertain. This CDR3 comprises 13 residues. With 3 bases removed from V and 6 bases from J, the gap between germline ends came to 11 bases. Looked up from germline, CDR1 is KGHSH and CDR2 is LQKENI. The CDR3 spells CASSPGLGDGYTF. The CDR3, as DNA: TGTGCCAGCTCACCGGGTCTCGGCGATGGCTACACCTTC.

This clone was detected a few times. The chain uses TRBV27 and TRBJ1-5, with 7 nucleotides matching TRBD1. The length of the CDR3 is 15 residues. V shed 7 bases, J shed 2 bases, and the junction held 8 bases outside the gene matches. Germline V CDR1 and CDR2: MNHEY, SMNVEV (reference sequence). Here the CDR3 DNA reads TGTGCCAGCAACCCGACAGGGAATGGCAATCAGCCCCAGCATTTT. Translated, it gives CASNPTGNGNQPQHF.

This clone has only a few counts. The rearrangement uses TRBV28 and TRBJ2-4; D possibly uses TRBD1 or TRBD2 (6 bases each). Trimming took 6 bases from V and 4 from J, leaving 16 bases between them. The CDR3 loop spans 15 amino acids. Germline assignment: CDR1 MDHEN and CDR2 SYDVKM. The CDR3, as DNA: TGTGCCAGCAGCGGGGTTGGGGGGCTTAAAAACATTCAGTACTTC. Its translation: CASSGVGGLKNIQYF.

This clone was detected once. V and J are TRBV4-3 and TRBJ1-2; D unclear. Germline CDR1 reads LGHNA; CDR2 reads YSLEER. The CDR3 covers 15 residues. V dropped 0 bases and J dropped 7 bases, with 15 bases sitting between them. CDR3 DNA sequence: TGCGCCAGCAGCCAAGAGCGGTTCCCCCCCTCTGGCTACACCTTC. As protein: CASSQERFPPSGYTF.

The V call is TRBV6-5, the J call TRBJ2-6; unclear D gene. Germline V gene lookup returns CDR1 MNHEY and CDR2 SVGAGI. This CDR3 is 15 amino acids long. With 4 bases removed from V and 1 base from J, the gap between germline ends came to 8 bases. CDR3 protein: CASSFTRSGANVLTF. The CDR3 DNA sequence: TGTGCCAGCAGTTTTACTCGTTCTGGGGCCAACGTCCTGACTTTC.